This is a list of T cell receptor beta chains from one sample in a study of molecular identifiers for immune sequencing clone quantification. One entry per CDR3 protein, called by TCRdb with MiXCR from the PCR reads. The table has 490,000 or so distinct CDR3 sequences, around 23% seen once; the top ten hold 0.7% to 0.9%. The sample comprised naive CD8+ T cells from blood, with Jurkat cell RNA spiked in. Receptors originate from a human donor in good health. Some libraries in this study had Jurkat cell RNA spiked in. Both conserved end residues are part of each CDR3. A D gene is named only where the DNA matches it firmly. Expanded clones get a size class; other rows say once, few or many, or leave the size out.

clone size: many
J gene: TRBJ2-2
V gene: TRBV9
D gene: NA
CDR3 DNA: TGTGCCAGCAGCGTGGACTTTAAACCCCCCCCCGGGGAGCTGTTTTTT
CDR3 protein: CASSVDFKPPPGELFF

clone size: NA
J gene: TRBJ2-3
V gene: TRBV19
D gene: NA
CDR3 DNA: TGTGCTAGTAGTATAGGGGCAGGGTTGGTACAGCCCCAGTATTTT
CDR3 protein: CASSIGAGLVQPQYF

clone size: NA
J gene: TRBJ2-2
V gene: TRBV7-6
D gene: NA
CDR3 DNA: TGTGCCAGCAGCTTAGTTGAGGCGGCGGCCACCGGGGAGCTGTTTTTT
CDR3 protein: CASSLVEAAATGELFF

clone size: once
J gene: TRBJ2-2
V gene: TRBV5-1
D gene: NA
CDR3 DNA: TGCGCCAGCAGCTTGGCCGCCCTCGTCGTGGGCACCGGGGAGCTGCTTTTT
CDR3 protein: CASSLAALVVGTGELLF

clone size: few
J gene: TRBJ2-7
V gene: TRBV7-9
D gene: TRBD1
CDR3 DNA: TGTGCCAGCAGCGCGCGACAGGGGGTAAGATACGAGCAGTACTTC
CDR3 protein: CASSARQGVRYEQYF

clone size: many
J gene: TRBJ2-7
V gene: TRBV7-6
D gene: TRBD1
CDR3 DNA: TGTGCCAGCAGCTTAGGGGCAGGGGGTTCCTACGAGCAGTACTTC
CDR3 protein: CASSLGAGGSYEQYF

clone size: many
J gene: TRBJ2-4
V gene: TRBV7-9
D gene: NA
CDR3 DNA: TGTGCCAGCAGCTTCCCGGGATTCGGCAAAAACATTCAGTACTTC
CDR3 protein: CASSFPGFGKNIQYF

clone size: few
J gene: TRBJ2-2
V gene: TRBV27
D gene: NA
CDR3 DNA: TGTGCCACTACTTGGGGCGGTACCCTGGCCGGGGAGCTGTTTTTT
CDR3 protein: CATTWGGTLAGELFF

clone size: many
J gene: TRBJ2-5
V gene: TRBV20-1
D gene: NA
CDR3 DNA: TGCAGTGCTAGAGACGACAGACTTCAAGAGACCCAGTACTTC
CDR3 protein: CSARDDRLQETQYF

clone size: NA
J gene: TRBJ2-3
V gene: TRBV4-3
D gene: TRBD1
CDR3 DNA: TGCGCCAGCAGCCAGAGTGGGACAGGGGCAGATACGCAGTGTTTT
CDR3 protein: CASSQSGTGADTQCF

clone size: many
J gene: TRBJ1-5
V gene: TRBV6-5
D gene: TRBD1
CDR3 DNA: TGTGCCAGCAGTCCCGGGACAGGGAGAAATCAGCCCCAGCATTTT
CDR3 protein: CASSPGTGRNQPQHF

clone size: few
J gene: TRBJ2-1
V gene: TRBV29-1
D gene: TRBD2
CDR3 DNA: TGCAGCTTCGGGACTAGCGGGAGCCTTTACAATGAGCAGTTCTTC
CDR3 protein: CSFGTSGSLYNEQFF

clone size: NA
J gene: TRBJ2-1
V gene: TRBV11-3
D gene: NA
CDR3 DNA: TGTGCCAGCAGCTTAGGAGGGGCGGTCAACAATGAGCAGTTCTTC
CDR3 protein: CASSLGGAVNNEQFF

clone size: many
J gene: TRBJ2-7
V gene: TRBV14
D gene: NA
CDR3 DNA: TGTGCCAGCAGCCAAGCGAGAGGGAACGAGCAGTACTTC
CDR3 protein: CASSQARGNEQYF

clone size: few
J gene: TRBJ1-4
V gene: TRBV30
D gene: NA
CDR3 DNA: TGTGCCTGGAGTCCCCGGGGTGCGCAGGCAACTAATGAAAAACTGTTTTTT
CDR3 protein: CAWSPRGAQATNEKLFF

clone size: NA
J gene: TRBJ2-7
V gene: TRBV9
D gene: TRBD1
CDR3 DNA: TGTGCCAGCAGCCCGGACAGGGGGCGCAGCGAGCAGTACTTC
CDR3 protein: CASSPDRGRSEQYF

clone size: many
J gene: TRBJ2-7
V gene: TRBV6-6
D gene: TRBD1
CDR3 DNA: TGTGCCAGCAGTTTCTCAGGGGGCGACGAGCAGTACTTC
CDR3 protein: CASSFSGGDEQYF

clone size: many
J gene: TRBJ2-3
V gene: TRBV30
D gene: NA
CDR3 DNA: TGTGCCTGGAGTGTAGTACGCACAGATACGCAGTATTTT
CDR3 protein: CAWSVVRTDTQYF

clone size: once
J gene: TRBJ2-7
V gene: TRBV6-2/TRBV6-3
D gene: TRBD2
CDR3 DNA: TGTGCCAGCAGTTACTCCCCAATCACTAGCGGGGCACTCAACGAGCAGTACTTC
CDR3 protein: CASSYSPITSGALNEQYF

clone size: many
J gene: TRBJ2-5
V gene: TRBV5-6
D gene: NA
CDR3 DNA: TGTGCCAGCAGCACCAGACTCCAAGAGACCCAGTACTTC
CDR3 protein: CASSTRLQETQYF

clone size: NA
J gene: TRBJ2-7
V gene: TRBV9
D gene: NA
CDR3 DNA: TGTGCCAGCAGGGGGGCCGAGCAGTACTTC
CDR3 protein: CASRGAEQYF

clone size: NA
J gene: TRBJ2-2
V gene: TRBV7-2
D gene: NA
CDR3 DNA: TGTGCCAGCAGCTTAGAGGTTTTTCTGGGAGCGGGTACCGGGGAGCTGTTTTTT
CDR3 protein: CASSLEVFLGAGTGELFF

clone size: many
J gene: TRBJ2-3
V gene: TRBV28
D gene: NA
CDR3 DNA: TGTGCCAGCAGTCACTATACCACTGATACGCAGTATTTT
CDR3 protein: CASSHYTTDTQYF

clone size: many
J gene: TRBJ2-7
V gene: TRBV30
D gene: NA
CDR3 DNA: TGTGCCTGGAGTACAGAGGGGGGACCGTACTTC
CDR3 protein: CAWSTEGGPYF

clone size: many
J gene: TRBJ1-2
V gene: TRBV2
D gene: NA
CDR3 DNA: TGTGCCAGCAGTGAAGCGTTAGTCACAGTACATGGCTACACCTTC
CDR3 protein: CASSEALVTVHGYTF

clone size: NA
J gene: TRBJ1-3
V gene: TRBV7-9
D gene: NA
CDR3 DNA: TGTGCCAGCAGCTTAGGAGGGTTTGAAAACACCATATATTTT
CDR3 protein: CASSLGGFENTIYF

clone size: few
J gene: TRBJ1-5
V gene: TRBV23-1
D gene: NA
CDR3 DNA: TGCGCCAGCAGTCAGCCAAAGGGGAGCAATCAGCCCCAGCATTTT
CDR3 protein: CASSQPKGSNQPQHF

clone size: NA
J gene: TRBJ2-3
V gene: TRBV10-2
D gene: NA
CDR3 DNA: TGCGCCAGCAGGAACTATAACAGTCAAGATACGCAGTATTTT
CDR3 protein: CASRNYNSQDTQYF

clone size: NA
J gene: TRBJ2-6
V gene: TRBV30
D gene: NA
CDR3 DNA: TGTGCCTGCTTCGTACAGTTACTCTCTGGGGCCAACGTCCTGACTTTC
CDR3 protein: CACFVQLLSGANVLTF

clone size: NA
J gene: TRBJ2-7
V gene: TRBV6-2/TRBV6-3
D gene: NA
CDR3 DNA: TGTGCCAGCAGTTATTCCGGGGTCGAGCAGTACTTC
CDR3 protein: CASSYSGVEQYF

clone size: many
J gene: TRBJ2-3
V gene: TRBV2
D gene: TRBD2
CDR3 DNA: TGTGCCAGCAGCCCCCTTGAGACTAGCGGTACAGATACGCAGTATTTT
CDR3 protein: CASSPLETSGTDTQYF

clone size: many
J gene: TRBJ1-1
V gene: TRBV12-3/TRBV12-4
D gene: NA
CDR3 DNA: TGTGCCAGCAGTTTAGCCGGGACGAGAACTGAAGCTTTCTTT
CDR3 protein: CASSLAGTRTEAFF

clone size: NA
J gene: TRBJ1-1
V gene: TRBV4-3
D gene: NA
CDR3 DNA: TGCGCCAGCAGCCAAGAATATTTCCAGCAGAACACTGAAGCTTTCTTT
CDR3 protein: CASSQEYFQQNTEAFF

clone size: many
J gene: TRBJ1-1
V gene: TRBV20-1
D gene: TRBD1
CDR3 DNA: TGCAGTGCTAAAGGACAGGGAGTGTTGGCTGAAGCTTTCTTT
CDR3 protein: CSAKGQGVLAEAFF

clone size: few
J gene: TRBJ1-1
V gene: TRBV4-3
D gene: NA
CDR3 DNA: TGCGCCAGCAGCCAAGTTACAGGGTTGAACACTGAAGCTTTCTTT
CDR3 protein: CASSQVTGLNTEAFF

clone size: NA
J gene: TRBJ2-2
V gene: TRBV24-1
D gene: NA
CDR3 DNA: TGTGCCACCAGTGTGCGGGTTGAGGCGAACACCGGGGAGCTGTTTTTT
CDR3 protein: CATSVRVEANTGELFF

clone size: few
J gene: TRBJ2-3
V gene: TRBV27
D gene: NA
CDR3 DNA: TGTGCCAGCAGTATTATCCTCCCCGTGGGCACAGATACGCAGTATTTT
CDR3 protein: CASSIILPVGTDTQYF

clone size: many
J gene: TRBJ1-5
V gene: TRBV20-1
D gene: TRBD1
CDR3 DNA: TGCAGTGCTCAGGACAGGAGCAATCAGCCCCAGCATTTT
CDR3 protein: CSAQDRSNQPQHF

clone size: NA
J gene: TRBJ1-4
V gene: TRBV6-1
D gene: NA
CDR3 DNA: TGTGCCAGCTGGGGGCCAACAACTAATGAAAAACTGTTTTTT
CDR3 protein: CASWGPTTNEKLFF

clone size: NA
J gene: TRBJ1-3
V gene: TRBV28
D gene: TRBD1
CDR3 DNA: TGTGCCAGCAGTTTGTGGGGACAGTTCTCTGTAAACACCATATATTTT
CDR3 protein: CASSLWGQFSVNTIYF

clone size: few
J gene: TRBJ2-3
V gene: TRBV15
D gene: NA
CDR3 DNA: TGTGCCACCGGAATGACAGATACGCAGTATTTT
CDR3 protein: CATGMTDTQYF

clone size: many
J gene: TRBJ2-7
V gene: TRBV29-1
D gene: TRBD1
CDR3 DNA: TGCAGCGTTGAAGAGGCGGGACAGGGGACCTACGAGCAGTACTTC
CDR3 protein: CSVEEAGQGTYEQYF

clone size: few
J gene: TRBJ2-7
V gene: TRBV14
D gene: NA
CDR3 DNA: TGTGCCAGCAGCCAAGTTTTGCAAAACGAGCAGTACTTC
CDR3 protein: CASSQVLQNEQYF

clone size: few
J gene: TRBJ1-5
V gene: TRBV6-2/TRBV6-3
D gene: TRBD1
CDR3 DNA: TGTGCCAGCAGCTACAATACCGGGACAGGGGGCCATCAGCCCCAGCATTTT
CDR3 protein: CASSYNTGTGGHQPQHF

clone size: few
J gene: TRBJ1-2
V gene: TRBV6-1
D gene: NA
CDR3 DNA: TGTGCCAGCAGTGGCTACAGGGAAGGCTATGGCTACACCTTC
CDR3 protein: CASSGYREGYGYTF

clone size: NA
J gene: TRBJ2-3
V gene: TRBV11-2
D gene: TRBD2
CDR3 DNA: TGTGCCAGCAGCGATCTTCCGGGACTAGTCACAGATACGCAGTATTTT
CDR3 protein: CASSDLPGLVTDTQYF

clone size: few
J gene: TRBJ2-7
V gene: TRBV15
D gene: TRBD2
CDR3 DNA: TGTGCCACCAGCAGAGATTTCGGGACTAGCTACGAGCAGTACTTC
CDR3 protein: CATSRDFGTSYEQYF

clone size: many
J gene: TRBJ2-5
V gene: TRBV9
D gene: TRBD2
CDR3 DNA: TGTGCCAGCAGCGCTAGCGGTCCAGAGACCCAGTACTTC
CDR3 protein: CASSASGPETQYF

clone size: many
J gene: TRBJ2-3
V gene: TRBV20-1
D gene: NA
CDR3 DNA: TGCAGTGCTAGCTGGGACGGCACAGATACGCAGTATTTT
CDR3 protein: CSASWDGTDTQYF

clone size: many
J gene: TRBJ1-1
V gene: TRBV4-1
D gene: TRBD1
CDR3 DNA: TGCGCCAGCAGCCAATCGACAGGGGGGGCTGAAGCTTTCTTT
CDR3 protein: CASSQSTGGAEAFF

clone size: few
J gene: TRBJ2-1
V gene: TRBV7-2
D gene: TRBD2
CDR3 DNA: TGTGCCAGCAGCTTAGGAGGGGCGGGAGCCTACGGTGAGCAGTTCTTC
CDR3 protein: CASSLGGAGAYGEQFF

clone size: many
J gene: TRBJ2-7
V gene: TRBV5-1
D gene: NA
CDR3 DNA: TGCGCCAGCAGCTTGGGACGGGGTTCCGAGCAGTACTTC
CDR3 protein: CASSLGRGSEQYF

clone size: NA
J gene: TRBJ2-3
V gene: TRBV28
D gene: NA
CDR3 DNA: TGTGCCAACAGTTTTAGGTTTGGTCGGCGGGATATCACAGATACGCAGTATTTT
CDR3 protein: CANSFRFGRRDITDTQYF

clone size: many
J gene: TRBJ1-2
V gene: TRBV13
D gene: TRBD1
CDR3 DNA: TGTGCCAGCAGCCGACAGGGGGAGAGACCCGGCCTAGAAGCTAACTATGGCTACACCTTC
CDR3 protein: CASSRQGERPGLEANYGYTF

clone size: NA
J gene: TRBJ2-2
V gene: TRBV11-2
D gene: NA
CDR3 DNA: TGTGCCAGCAGCCGTTTAGAAGTAGTTTACACCGGGGAGCTGCTTTTT
CDR3 protein: CASSRLEVVYTGELLF

clone size: many
J gene: TRBJ2-7
V gene: TRBV7-9
D gene: TRBD1
CDR3 DNA: TGTGCCAGCAGCCCTCCCGACAGGGATTTGATCGAGCAGTACTTC
CDR3 protein: CASSPPDRDLIEQYF

clone size: NA
J gene: TRBJ2-3
V gene: TRBV5-5
D gene: NA
CDR3 DNA: TGTGCCAGCAGCTCGACTCAGGGTTCCACAGATACGCAGTATTTT
CDR3 protein: CASSSTQGSTDTQYF

clone size: NA
J gene: TRBJ2-7
V gene: TRBV7-2
D gene: TRBD1
CDR3 DNA: TGTGCCTGCTGCCATCACAGGGACAGAACCTACGAGCAGTACTTC
CDR3 protein: CACCHHRDRTYEQYF

clone size: many
J gene: TRBJ2-3
V gene: TRBV7-2
D gene: TRBD1
CDR3 DNA: TGTGCCAGCAGCTTACGGGACAGCTACACAGATACGCAGTATTTT
CDR3 protein: CASSLRDSYTDTQYF